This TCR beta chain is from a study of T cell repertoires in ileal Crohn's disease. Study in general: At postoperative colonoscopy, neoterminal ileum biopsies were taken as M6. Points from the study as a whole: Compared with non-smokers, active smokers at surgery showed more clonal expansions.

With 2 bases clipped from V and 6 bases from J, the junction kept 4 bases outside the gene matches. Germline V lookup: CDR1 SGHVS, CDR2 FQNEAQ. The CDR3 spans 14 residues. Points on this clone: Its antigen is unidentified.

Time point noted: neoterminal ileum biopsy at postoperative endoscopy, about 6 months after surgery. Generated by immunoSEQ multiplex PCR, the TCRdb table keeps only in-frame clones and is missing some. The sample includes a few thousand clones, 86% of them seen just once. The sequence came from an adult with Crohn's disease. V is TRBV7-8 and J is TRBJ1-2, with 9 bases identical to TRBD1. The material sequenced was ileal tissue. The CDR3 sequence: CASSLSGTGNGYTF. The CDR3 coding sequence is TGTGCCAGCAGCTTAAGCGGGACAGGGAATGGCTACACCTTC.